These 19 T cell receptor beta chains came from one sample sequenced in a study of radiotherapy plus CTLA-4 blockade in lung cancer. The table came from immunoSEQ multiplex PCR; TCRdb's copy has only in-frame clones and leaves some out. The data show under 110,000 clones, about 83% seen once. Sequences were derived from peripheral blood, sampled from a patient treated with radiotherapy plus ipilimumab. The receptors stem from a human donor with non-small cell lung cancer that progressed on radiotherapy plus ipilimumab. Some clones in this sample may be carry-over from other donors' samples.

J is TRBJ1-1 and V is TRBV5-1, with D unclear. This CDR3 is 14 amino acids long. Germline V lookup: CDR1 SGHRS, CDR2 YFSETQ. Trimming removed 0 bases at V and 4 bases at J, with 10 bases between. The CDR3 spells CASSLGELPTEAFF. CDR3 in DNA: TGCGCCAGCAGCTTGGGAGAGCTTCCCACTGAAGCTTTCTTT.

This sequence joins TRBV7-9 and TRBJ1-1; maybe TRBD1 (5 bases). The length of the CDR3 is 12 residues. CDR1 and CDR2 from the germline V gene are SEHNR and FQNEAQ (reference sequence). Trimming shortened V by 2 bases and J by 8 bases, and 9 bases separated the two germline ends. The CDR3, as DNA: TGTGCCAGCAGCTTACAGGCAGGGGAAGCTTTCTTT. It yields the protein CASSLQAGEAFF.

The rearrangement uses TRBV19 and TRBJ2-3, with D maybe TRBD1 (8 bases). Looked up from germline, CDR1 is LNHDA and CDR2 is SQIVND (reference sequence). Trimming cost V 3 bases and J 3 bases, with 13 bases left between them. The CDR3 is made up of 15 amino acids. CDR3 in amino acids: CASSMTGEGTDTQYF. CDR3 DNA sequence: TGTGCCAGTAGTATGACAGGGGAGGGTACAGATACGCAGTATTTT.

V usage is TRBV6-1 and J usage is TRBJ2-7, with D perhaps matching TRBD1 (6 bases). Trimming removed 4 bases from V and 4 bases from J, with 17 bases in between. From germline, CDR1 is MNHNS and CDR2 SASEGT. The CDR3 contains 15 residues. The CDR3 loop is CASSVSGVSLYEQYF. CDR3 bases: TGTGCCAGCAGTGTATCAGGGGTGTCGTTATACGAGCAGTACTTC.

The chain has TRBV9 and TRBJ1-1; tentative D call: TRBD1 (5 bases). The CDR3 totals 16 residues. V was trimmed by 1 base and J by 6 bases, leaving 19 bases between them. Germline values: CDR1 SGDLS, CDR2 YYNGEE. The CDR3 bases are TGTGCCAGCAGCGTACACCAAGGCCCGGGGCTGGCTGAAGCTTTCTTT. It yields the protein CASSVHQGPGLAEAFF.

The chain recombines TRBV2 with TRBJ2-7, with a tentative D call TRBD1 (5 bases). The germline gives CDR1 SNHLY, CDR2 FYNNEI. The CDR3 is made up of 14 amino acids. The V end was cut by 3 bases, the J end by 2 bases, with 11 bases between. CDR3 region: CASSDQGSTYEQYF. The CDR3 bases are TGTGCCAGCAGTGACCAGGGCTCAACCTACGAGCAGTACTTC. The full variable domain, its missing parts supplied by reference TRBV2 and TRBJ2-7, is EPEVTQTPSHQVTQMGQEVILRCVPISNHLYFYWYRQILGQKVEFLVSFYNNEISEKSEIFDDQFSVERPDGSNFTLKIRSTKLEDSAMYFCASSDQGSTYEQYFGPGTRLTVT.

This chain links TRBV9 with TRBJ1-2, with a possible D match to TRBD1 (6 bases). Trimming took 3 bases from V and 11 from J, leaving 29 bases between them. This CDR3 comprises 17 residues. The germline V gene has CDR1 SGDLS and CDR2 YYNGEE. The CDR3 protein is CASSGAGTPRPLIGYTF. DNA of the CDR3: TGTGCCAGCAGCGGGGCCGGGACACCACGGCCGCTTATAGGTTACACCTTC.

This chain uses TRBV10-2 with TRBJ2-5; 8 positions match TRBD1. Unmatched junction bases numbered 12, after V lost 5 bases and J lost 1 base. The CDR3 runs to 17 residues. CDR1 is WSHSY and CDR2 is SAAADI in the germline V gene. This chain's CDR3 is CASSSGTGAPLQETQYF. The CDR3 DNA is TGCGCCAGCAGTTCCGGGACAGGAGCTCCCCTCCAAGAGACCCAGTACTTC.

In this sample, this clone turned up once. The rearrangement joins TRBV18 to TRBJ2-1, with a weak D call TRBD1 (7 bases). Germline CDR1 and CDR2: KGHSH and LQKENI. The CDR3 has 16 residues. Trimming pared 3 bases from V and 2 bases from J, leaving 14 bases between. The CDR3 protein is CASSPSRGVAYNEQFF. CDR3 in DNA: TGTGCCAGCTCACCTTCCAGGGGGGTGGCCTACAATGAGCAGTTCTTC.

This clone was seen only once. This sequence joins TRBV6-5 and TRBJ1-1; 7 bases align to TRBD1. The CDR3 has 12 residues. The trim removed 8 bases at V and 7 bases at J, leaving 7 bases unmatched. Looked up from germline, CDR1 is MNHEY and CDR2 is SVGAGI. The DNA of the CDR3 is TGTGCCAGCCTCGACAGGGACTTTGAAGCTTTCTTT. It specifies CASLDRDFEAFF.

The V call is TRBV5-5, the J call TRBJ1-1, with D unresolved. CDR1 and CDR2 (germline): SGHKS, YYEKEE (reference sequence). CDR3 length equals 16 residues. Trimming removed 4 bases at V and 6 bases at J, with 22 bases between. CDR3 DNA sequence: TGTGCCAGCAGCCCACTGCCTGGGGAAGTTTTCGCTGAAGCTTTCTTT. It translates to CASSPLPGEVFAEAFF.

The V and J genes are TRBV18 and TRBJ2-5, with TRBD2 as a possible D gene (5 bases). Trimming cost V 0 bases and J 2 bases, with 10 bases left between them. The CDR3 is 15 residues long. CDR1 and CDR2 from the germline V gene are KGHSH and LQKENI. In DNA, the CDR3 is TGTGCCAGCTCACCACCGGGTGGGAGACAAGAGACCCAGTACTTC. This sequence encodes CASSPPGGRQETQYF.

This clone was seen just once. The chain joins TRBV2 to TRBJ2-7; TRBD1 matches 8 bases. Per the germline V gene, CDR1 is SNHLY and CDR2 is FYNNEI. Trimming cost V 0 bases and J 5 bases; bases outside gene matches: 3. This CDR3 is built from 14 residues. The CDR3 bases are TGTGCCAGCAGTGAAGCCAGGGGGCTAGACGAGCAGTACTTC. Protein sequence: CASSEARGLDEQYF.

The gene calls are TRBV9 and TRBJ2-5, with 8 positions matching TRBD1. The CDR3 contains 19 residues. Germline V gene lookup returns CDR1 SGDLS and CDR2 YYNGEE. The V gene end was trimmed by 0 bases and the J gene end by 4 bases; junction bases not matched to a gene: 17. CDR3 sequence: CASSVETGRGPHKGETQYF. CDR3 nucleotide sequence: TGTGCCAGCAGCGTAGAAACCGGCAGGGGGCCCCACAAAGGAGAGACCCAGTACTTC.

The chain employs TRBV15 and TRBJ1-5; 7 bases agree with TRBD1. CDR3 length: 17 residues. Germline V lookup: CDR1 LNHNV, CDR2 YYDKDF (reference sequence). Unmatched junction bases numbered 9, after V lost 4 bases and J lost 0 bases. The CDR3 region has the DNA TGTGCCACCAGCATTCCCCGGGACAGTAATAGCAATCAGCCCCAGCATTTT. This sequence encodes CATSIPRDSNSNQPQHF.

In its sample, this clone was seen once. This chain uses TRBV5-6 with TRBJ1-6; D call uncertain. The CDR3 sequence is 14 residues long. The V end was cut by 0 bases, the J end by 5 bases, with 6 bases between. Germline V lookup: CDR1 SGHDT, CDR2 YYEEEE. The CDR3 sequence: CASSLERHNSPLHF. The CDR3 bases are TGTGCCAGCAGCTTGGAACGGCATAATTCACCCCTCCACTTT.

The rearrangement uses TRBV7-8 and TRBJ2-6, with D possibly being TRBD2 (5 bases). The CDR3 runs to 15 residues. Germline V gene sequence: CDR1 SGHVS, CDR2 FQNEAQ. V was trimmed by 5 bases and J by 2 bases, leaving 10 bases between them. This CDR3 is CASSRSGTGANVLTF. The CDR3 region has the DNA TGTGCCAGCAGCCGTTCGGGGACTGGGGCCAACGTCCTGACTTTC.

The J gene is TRBJ2-7, the V gene TRBV18; 8 bases are shared with TRBD1. The trim removed 2 bases at V and 1 base at J, leaving 13 bases unmatched. CDR3 length equals 18 residues. Germline loops: CDR1 KGHSH, CDR2 LQKENI. CDR3 bases: TGTGCCAGCTCACCATTAGGGGGGACAGGTATGGGATCCTACGAGCAGTACTTC. Translated: CASSPLGGTGMGSYEQYF. The whole variable domain, filled in from reference TRBV18 and TRBJ2-7, reads NAGVMQNPRHLVRRRGQEARLRCSPMKGHSHVYWYRQLPEEGLKFMVYLQKENIIDESGMPKERFSAEFPKEGPSILRIQQVVRGDSAAYFCASSPLGGTGMGSYEQYFGPGTRLTVT.

This clone appeared a few times. J is TRBJ1-4 and V is TRBV7-2; the D is unclear. In germline, CDR1 is SGHTA, CDR2 FQGNSA. The V end lost 5 bases, the J end lost 3 bases, and 10 bases lay between the germline ends. The CDR3 sequence is 14 residues long. The CDR3 here is CASSRGLANEKLFF. In DNA, the CDR3 is TGTGCCAGCAGCCGAGGGCTAGCTAATGAAAAACTGTTTTTT.